This TCR beta chain was sequenced in a study of blood T cell repertoires in COVID-19. About the research overall: The study drew acute and convalescent COVID-19 samples from the United States, Italy and Spain. Nucleic acid was either cDNA or gDNA, and it came from T cells, B-cell-depleted T cells, or PBMCs.

Germline V CDR1 and CDR2: SGDLS, YYNGEE. Trimming pared 5 bases from V and 4 bases from J, leaving 12 bases between. This CDR3 comprises 13 residues. The authors' processing: Using reference gene primer amplification, nucleated cell counts were estimated. The assay was immunoSEQ multiplex PCR, and TCRdb's table has in-frame clones only and misses some. That table gives V, J and clone size, and the DNA gave D and trimming. This table has 310,000 or so clones, around 90% appearing once. The sequencing sample was made of peripheral blood. The TCR was taken from a man aged 50-59 years with active or convalescent COVID-19. The chain combines TRBV9 with TRBJ1-2; no firm D call. As DNA, the CDR3 is TGTGCCAGCAGACCCAGCGGGAGCTATGGCTACACCTTC. As protein: CASRPSGSYGYTF.